Listed below are T cell receptor beta chains from one sample, sequenced in a study of radiotherapy plus CTLA-4 blockade in lung cancer. The data were produced by immunoSEQ multiplex PCR, yet TCRdb's version contains in-frame clones alone and is incomplete. The sample lists roughly 110,000 clones, 81% occurring once. Sequencing used peripheral blood, obtained from a patient treated with radiotherapy plus ipilimumab. Receptors were obtained from a human donor with non-small cell lung cancer that progressed on radiotherapy plus ipilimumab. Some clones in this sample may be carry-over from other donors' samples. Each CDR3 is given with its conserved first and last residue. Fields, in order: CDR3 DNA, CDR3 protein, D gene, clone size, V gene, J gene. D genes are given only for firm matches. The listing skips clone size in some rows; elsewhere it reads once, few, many or a size class.

TGTGCCAGCAGCCGATCAGGAGGAGGAGGGCAGTATGGCTACACCTTC	CASSRSGGGGQYGYTF	.	.	TRBV5-5	TRBJ1-2
TGTGCCATCAGTGAGGGGGGTCAGCCCCAGCATTTT	CAISEGGQPQHF	.	.	TRBV10-3	TRBJ1-5
TGTGCCAGTAGTATAGGGGGACCCTACGGTGGCTACACCTTC	CASSIGGPYGGYTF	.	.	TRBV19	TRBJ1-2
TGTGCCTGGACGCTTCAGGGGGCAGGCGGAGCCCAGCATTTT	CAWTLQGAGGAQHF	TRBD1	.	TRBV30	TRBJ1-5
TGTGCCAGCAGCCAATCGGGACTTGGGGTGAACACCGGGGAGCTGTTTTTT	CASSQSGLGVNTGELFF	.	.	TRBV4-2	TRBJ2-2
TGCGCCAGCAGCCATCAGCGGGGGGCAAGCTCCTCTGGGGCCAACGTCCTGACTTTC	CASSHQRGASSSGANVLTF	TRBD2	.	TRBV4-1	TRBJ2-6
TGTGCCAGCATGAAAGCGGGGCCACGCAGCTCCTACAATGAGCAGTTCTTC	CASMKAGPRSSYNEQFF	TRBD2	.	TRBV2	TRBJ2-1
TGTGCCAGCAGGTTAAGACAAGGCTATGGCTACACCTTC	CASRLRQGYGYTF	.	few	TRBV5-8	TRBJ1-2
TGTGCCAGCAGCTTCCACAGCATGAACACTGAAGCTTTCTTT	CASSFHSMNTEAFF	.	.	TRBV5-4	TRBJ1-1
TGCGCCAGCAGCTTGGGGGTCGTACAGAACACTGAAGCTTTCTTT	CASSLGVVQNTEAFF	.	.	TRBV5-1	TRBJ1-1
TGCGCCAGCAGCCAAGCGGGGACTAGGAGGGAGACCCAGTACTTC	CASSQAGTRRETQYF	TRBD2	.	TRBV4-3	TRBJ2-5
TGTGCCAGCAGCATAAACCCTGGGGCCAACGTCCTGACTTTC	CASSINPGANVLTF	.	.	TRBV7-3	TRBJ2-6
TGTGCCAGCAGCTTAAGCTGGGTAACGCTAGACTATGGCTACACCTTC	CASSLSWVTLDYGYTF	.	.	TRBV7-2	TRBJ1-2
TGTGCCAGCAGCTTAGGGCTATTAGAATACTTCAAGAACTATGGCTGCACCTTC	CASSLGLLEYFKNYGCTF	.	.	TRBV7-9	TRBJ1-2
TGCGCCAGCAGCCAAGATTGGAGTCTATTCAATGAGCAGTTCTTC	CASSQDWSLFNEQFF	.	.	TRBV4-3	TRBJ2-1
TGTGCCAGCAGTTCCCAACAAGACGGAGGCTATGGCTACACCTTC	CASSSQQDGGYGYTF	.	.	TRBV6-5	TRBJ1-2
TGTGCCAGCAGCCCCGGGACCGGGGGGGGTTGGGAGACCCAGTACTTC	CASSPGTGGGWETQYF	TRBD2	few	TRBV5-6	TRBJ2-5
TGTGCCAGCAGCACCCCCGGGACAGCCTCCTACGAGCAGTACTTC	CASSTPGTASYEQYF	TRBD1	.	TRBV7-3	TRBJ2-7
TGTGCCAGCAGCTTAGGGGACAGGGGCGCCTTC	CASSLGDRGAF	TRBD1	.	TRBV11-3	TRBJ2-7
TGTGCCAGCAGTTATCGTCCTTTTGGAAACACCATATATTTT	CASSYRPFGNTIYF	.	.	TRBV6-6	TRBJ1-3
TGCGCCAGCAGCCTTAATCGGGGCTACACCTTC	CASSLNRGYTF	.	.	TRBV4-1	TRBJ1-2
TGTGCCAGCAGCTCTCATCGCGGACAGGCCCGCAATCAGCCCCAGCATTTT	CASSSHRGQARNQPQHF	.	once	TRBV21-1	TRBJ1-5
TGTGCCAGCAGTGACTTGGACAGGGGCGGCTACACCTTC	CASSDLDRGGYTF	TRBD1	.	TRBV6-1	TRBJ1-2
TGCGCCAGCAGCCGGACAACCTACAGGGCCCCCTCGGTCACCGGGGAGCTGTTTTTT	CASSRTTYRAPSVTGELFF	.	.	TRBV5-1	TRBJ2-2
TGTGCCAGCAGCTTGGGCAGGGGGCGAGCAGATACGCAGTATTTT	CASSLGRGRADTQYF	TRBD1	.	TRBV5-8	TRBJ2-3
TGTGCCAGCAGTGAACACGGGAACACTGAAGCTTTCTTT	CASSEHGNTEAFF	.	.	TRBV2	TRBJ1-1
TGTGCCAGTAAGAGAGAACTCCTGAACACTGAAGCTTTCTTT	CASKRELLNTEAFF	.	.	TRBV19	TRBJ1-1
TGTGCCAGCAGCTCCAGTCAAGCTCCGGGCTCTTTCTTCCGAGATGGCTACACCTTC	CASSSSQAPGSFFRDGYTF	.	.	TRBV7-2	TRBJ1-2
TGTGCCAGCCGGAGGGACAATGAGCAGTTCTTC	CASRRDNEQFF	.	.	TRBV9	TRBJ2-1
TGTGCCAGCTCACTCGATGACACACACGAGCAGTACTTC	CASSLDDTHEQYF	.	.	TRBV18	TRBJ2-7
TGTGCCAGCAGAGAATGGGGTACGGGCACTGAAGCTTTCTTT	CASREWGTGTEAFF	.	.	TRBV25-1	TRBJ1-1
TGTGCCAGCATCGCCCCAGGGGAAGAGACCCAGTACTTC	CASIAPGEETQYF	.	.	TRBV6-6	TRBJ2-5
TGTGCCAGCAGCCAACGTACCGGGGGGCTCGGCGAGCAGTACTTC	CASSQRTGGLGEQYF	.	.	TRBV4-2	TRBJ2-7
TGTGCCAGCAGCTTAGTGGCCGACAGGGGAGGACAGCCCCAGCATTTT	CASSLVADRGGQPQHF	TRBD1	.	TRBV7-2	TRBJ1-5
TGTGCCAGCAGCTTAGATTACCACGAGCAGTACTTC	CASSLDYHEQYF	.	.	TRBV11-3	TRBJ2-7
TGTGCCAGTAGTATAAGGAGGCAGGATCCTAGCAATCAGCCCCAGCATTTT	CASSIRRQDPSNQPQHF	.	.	TRBV19	TRBJ1-5
TGTGCCAGCAGCCCGGGGGGGTCCAGCTCCTACAATGAGCAGTTCTTC	CASSPGGSSSYNEQFF	TRBD2	.	TRBV7-2	TRBJ2-1
TGTGCCAGCAGTGCCATAGGGGGGTGGGATACGCAGTATTTT	CASSAIGGWDTQYF	.	.	TRBV28	TRBJ2-3
TGTGCCAGCAGTGATCCGGGACAGCTCTATGGCTACACCTTC	CASSDPGQLYGYTF	TRBD1	.	TRBV6-1	TRBJ1-2
TGTGCCAGCTCACATTCAGTGGGGAAGTTTGGTCAGCCCCAGCATTTT	CASSHSVGKFGQPQHF	.	.	TRBV18	TRBJ1-5
TGTGCCAGCAGCGTCGGATCGGGGTGGGTAAAGGGGGAAGCTTTCTTT	CASSVGSGWVKGEAFF	.	.	TRBV9	TRBJ1-1
TGTGCCAGCAGCTTAGGTCCCACAGGGAATATGAACACTGAAGCTTTCTTT	CASSLGPTGNMNTEAFF	.	.	TRBV5-6	TRBJ1-1
TGTGCCAGCAGCCCAAACCAAAACCAGGGGTATGGCTACACCTTC	CASSPNQNQGYGYTF	.	.	TRBV9	TRBJ1-2